This record covers a single T cell receptor beta chain. The data are from a study of blood T cells in healthy people across ages. The CDR3 sequence is 17 residues long. Germline V gene sequence: CDR1 DFQATT, CDR2 SNEGSKA (reference sequence). Deletions cut 6 bases from V and 5 bases from J, with 28 bases between. Primers used in a second PCR of roughly 6 to 11 cycles were a sample-barcoded 5' primer and a J-beta primer mix. TCRdb ran MiXCR on the 5' RACE reads and lists one entry per CDR3 protein. The sample gives about 640,000 distinct CDR3 sequences, roughly three fifths of which show up once; more than 35% is in the top ten.

The V gene is TRBV20-1, the J gene TRBJ2-5, with a possible D match to TRBD1 (7 bases). The sequence derives from a man aged 55 to 70 in good health. Sequencing was carried out using blood. The CDR3 DNA reads TGCAGTGCAAGGGGAGAAAACAGGGGAGGACCAAGGGAGACCCAGTACTTC. Translated, it gives CSARGENRGGPRETQYF.